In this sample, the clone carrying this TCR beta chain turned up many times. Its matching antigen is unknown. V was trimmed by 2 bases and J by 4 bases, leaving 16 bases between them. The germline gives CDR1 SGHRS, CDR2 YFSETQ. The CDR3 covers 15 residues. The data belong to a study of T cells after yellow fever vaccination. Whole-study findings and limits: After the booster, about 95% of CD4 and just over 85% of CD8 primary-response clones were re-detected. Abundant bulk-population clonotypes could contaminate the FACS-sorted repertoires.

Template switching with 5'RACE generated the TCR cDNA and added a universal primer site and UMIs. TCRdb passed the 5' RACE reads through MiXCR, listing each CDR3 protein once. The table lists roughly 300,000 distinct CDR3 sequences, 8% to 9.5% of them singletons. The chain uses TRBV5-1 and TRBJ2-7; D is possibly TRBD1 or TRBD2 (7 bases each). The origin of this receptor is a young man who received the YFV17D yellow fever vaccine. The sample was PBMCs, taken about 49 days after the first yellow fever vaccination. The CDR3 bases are TGCGCCAGCAGCTTCCAGGGGGGGTTGGGGTACGAGCAGTACTTC. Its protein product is CASSFQGGLGYEQYF.